This passage covers 18 T cell receptor beta chains from one sample sequenced in a study of blood T cell repertoires in COVID-19. Sequencing used immunoSEQ multiplex PCR; TCRdb keeps in-frame clones, though not all of them. The top ten hold about a fifth of the sample, which has just over 150,000 clones, 70% to 85% seen once. Sequenced material: peripheral blood. These receptors were obtained from an elderly woman with acute or convalescent COVID-19.

This clone was counted between two and nine times. This rearrangement joins TRBV2 to TRBJ1-3, with D unclear. Germline CDR1 and CDR2: SNHLY and FYNNEI. The CDR3 is 14 amino acids. V lost 4 bases to trimming and J lost 4 bases, with 11 bases between them. The CDR3 coding sequence is TGTGCCAGCAGTGCCGGGAGGACCGGAAACACCATATATTTT. Encoded protein: CASSAGRTGNTIYF.

The genes are TRBV5-1 and TRBJ2-1, with TRBD2 matching over 8 bases. The CDR3 length is 15 residues. The trim removed 4 bases at V and 4 bases at J, leaving 7 bases unmatched. Germline lookup yields CDR1 SGHRS and CDR2 YFSETQ. The CDR3 is CASSLEVAGYNEQFF. The CDR3 DNA is TGCGCCAGCAGCCTCGAGGTAGCGGGATACAATGAGCAGTTCTTC. The full variable domain, in which reference TRBV5-1 and TRBJ2-1 provide the parts outside the CDR3, is KAGVTQTPRYLIKTRGQQVTLSCSPISGHRSVSWYQQTPGQGLQFLFEYFSETQRNKGNFPGRFSGRQFSNSRSEMNVSTLELGDSALYLCASSLEVAGYNEQFFGPGTRLTVL.

The chain uses TRBV25-1 and TRBJ1-3; TRBD1 matches 9 bases. Trimming at V came to 4 bases and at J to 0 bases, leaving 7 bases not matched to a gene. Germline V gives CDR1 MGHDK, CDR2 SYGVNS. The length of the CDR3 is 17 residues. The chain's CDR3 is CASSGTGAARSGNTIYF. The CDR3 coding sequence is TGTGCCAGCAGTGGGACAGGGGCCGCCCGCTCTGGAAACACCATATATTTT.

This clone was observed a single time. The chain joins TRBV7-8 to TRBJ2-2; D remains ambiguous. From germline, CDR1 is SGHVS and CDR2 FQNEAQ. V was cut by 0 bases and J by 0 bases, with 5 bases left in between. The CDR3 is 15 residues long. CDR3 DNA sequence: TGTGCCAGCAGCTTAGCGTTAGCGAACACCGGGGAGCTGTTTTTT. Protein sequence: CASSLALANTGELFF.

V is TRBV6-4 and J is TRBJ1-5, with 8 nucleotides matching TRBD1. With 5 bases clipped from V and 5 bases from J, the junction kept 5 bases outside the gene matches. Per the germline V gene, CDR1 is MRHNA and CDR2 is SNTAGT. This CDR3 has 14 residues. Written as DNA, the CDR3 is TGTGCCAGCAGTAGGACAGGGTCTGATCAGCCCCAGCATTTT. Translation: CASSRTGSDQPQHF.

The chain combines TRBV6-5 with TRBJ1-1; D gene unclear. Germline V gene lookup returns CDR1 MNHEY and CDR2 SVGAGI. The CDR3 totals 15 residues. V was trimmed by 0 bases and J by 2 bases, leaving 10 bases between them. The CDR3 region has the DNA TGTGCCAGCAGTTACTCGATGGGCAGCAACACTGAAGCTTTCTTT. This gives the protein CASSYSMGSNTEAFF.

The chain recombines TRBV14 with TRBJ2-4, with 8 bases aligning to TRBD1. Germline CDR1 and CDR2: SGHDN and FVKESK. Trimming removed 2 bases from V and 0 bases from J; junction bases left unmatched: 12. The CDR3 length is 19 residues. The CDR3 sequence: CASSQYSGQGKLAKNIQYF. The CDR3, as DNA: TGTGCCAGCAGCCAATATTCAGGACAGGGAAAACTAGCCAAAAACATTCAGTACTTC.

The chain couples TRBV11-2 to TRBJ2-3, with 12 bases fitting TRBD2. Losses at the gene ends were 2 bases for V and 2 bases for J; bases not matched to a gene: 5. Germline CDR1 SGHAT, CDR2 FQNNGV. This CDR3 contains 17 residues. The CDR3: CASSLSGTSGFTDTQYF. As DNA, the CDR3 is TGTGCCAGCAGCTTATCCGGGACTAGCGGGTTCACAGATACGCAGTATTTT.

The CDR3 sequence: CASSKDNYEQYF. The CDR3 coding sequence is TGCGCCAGCAGCAAGGACAATTACGAGCAGTACTTC. The gene calls are TRBV5-1 and TRBJ2-7; TRBD1 might be the D (5 bases). Trimming took 4 bases from V and 4 from J, leaving 9 bases between them. Germline V gene sequence: CDR1 SGHRS, CDR2 YFSETQ. The CDR3 is 12 residues long.

CDR3 bases: TGTGCCAGCAGTCCGGGCGGGAGGGTCGGAGAGACCCAGTACTTC. Residues: CASSPGGRVGETQYF. V is TRBV7-9 and J is TRBJ2-5; TRBD2 matches 9 bases. CDR1 SEHNR and CDR2 FQNEAQ come from the germline V gene (reference sequence). CDR3 size: 15 residues. The trim removed 6 bases at V and 4 bases at J, leaving 9 bases unmatched. Based on the CDR3 plus reference TRBV7-9 and TRBJ2-5, the full variable domain is DTGVSQNPRHKITKRGQNVTFRCDPISEHNRLYWYRQTLGQGPEFLTYFQNEAQLEKSRLLSDRFSAERPKGSFSTLEIQRTEQGDSAMYLCASSPGGRVGETQYFGPGTRLLVL.

The rearrangement links TRBV29-1 to TRBJ1-2; 9 bases align to TRBD1. Trimming at V came to 1 base and at J to 7 bases, leaving 10 bases not matched to a gene. This CDR3 contains 15 residues. Germline CDR1 reads SQVTM; CDR2 reads ANQGSEA. The CDR3 here is CSVEGPGQGLSGYTF. CDR3 DNA sequence: TGCAGCGTTGAAGGTCCGGGACAGGGTCTGAGTGGCTACACCTTC.

This chain connects TRBV6-5 to TRBJ1-5; 11 nucleotides line up with TRBD1. The CDR3 loop spans 15 amino acids. V dropped 6 bases and J dropped 2; count of bases not matched to a gene: 3. Germline V lookup: CDR1 MNHEY, CDR2 SVGAGI. CDR3 region: CASSRDRGGNQPQHF. CDR3 in DNA: TGTGCCAGCAGCCGGGACAGGGGGGGCAATCAGCCCCAGCATTTT.

The CDR3 here is CATSPSAGGFYGYTF. CDR3 sequence (DNA): TGTGCCACCAGCCCCAGTGCCGGAGGGTTCTATGGCTACACCTTC. The genes are TRBV24-1 and TRBJ1-2; no reliable D call. CDR1 and CDR2 (germline): KGHDR, SFDVKD. Trimming stripped 7 bases from V and 4 bases from J, with 18 bases between. The CDR3 consists of 15 residues.

Here the CDR3 reads CASSQEGLAGVGANVLTF. The CDR3 DNA reads TGCGCCAGCAGCCAGGAAGGACTAGCGGGAGTTGGGGCCAACGTCCTGACTTTC. The chain is built from TRBV4-3 and TRBJ2-6, with 13 positions matching TRBD2. The CDR3 totals 18 residues. CDR1 and CDR2 from the germline V gene are LGHNA and YSLEER. V shed 3 bases, J shed 3 bases, and the junction held 5 bases outside the gene matches.

The rearrangement joins TRBV6-5 to TRBJ2-3; TRBD2 is a possible D gene (7 bases). Germline CDR1 MNHEY, CDR2 SVGAGI. CDR3 length: 16 residues. The V gene lost 0 bases and the J gene lost 4 bases, with 14 bases spanning the gap. Here the CDR3 DNA reads TGTGCCAGCAGTTACTCCGCGGGGGCGCGGGCAGATACGCAGTATTTT. It encodes CASSYSAGARADTQYF.

This clone was seen more than once but under ten times. The chain links TRBV4-3 to TRBJ2-7, with 11 bases aligning to TRBD2. Germline CDR1 reads LGHNA; CDR2 reads YSLEER. Trimming cost V 1 base and J 4 bases; bases outside gene matches: 3. The CDR3 is 15 residues long. The CDR3 here is CASSQGLAGSYEQYF. CDR3 coding DNA: TGCGCCAGCAGCCAAGGACTAGCGGGAAGTTACGAGCAGTACTTC.

The chain combines TRBV10-2 with TRBJ2-7, with 7 bases identical to TRBD2. This CDR3 spans 14 amino acids. V lost 2 bases and J lost 1; bases outside the gene matches: 2. The germline V gene encodes CDR1 WSHSY and CDR2 SAAADI. The CDR3 DNA sequence: TGCGCCAGCAGTGAGCCCGGGAGGTCCTACGAGCAGTACTTC. Translating it yields CASSEPGRSYEQYF.

J is TRBJ2-3 and V is TRBV10-1; TRBD2 agrees at 7 bases. Per the germline V gene, CDR1 is WNHNN and CDR2 is SYGVQD (reference sequence). The ends lost 0 bases at V and 1 base at J; junction bases unmatched: 16. CDR3 length equals 20 residues. In DNA form, the CDR3 reads TGCGCCAGCAGTGAGTCCCTCACGTGGACCGGGACTACCCGCACAGATACGCAGTATTTT. This encodes CASSESLTWTGTTRTDTQYF.